The TCR beta chain described here comes from a study of cytotoxic CD8 clonotypes in ibrutinib-treated CLL. Study as a whole: Recorded responses included about 25 partial and 2 complete; following median roughly 70 months, approximately 14 stayed remitted and around 12 progressed. Study results and caveats: Rising at ibrutinib response, clonality subsequently fell back toward baseline at progression. Sampling times, which were not matched between the groups, differed between sustained-remission patients and progressing patients.

Germline V gene lookup returns CDR1 SNHLY and CDR2 FYNNEI. V shed 4 bases and J 4 bases; nucleotides not matched to a gene: 3. The CDR3 totals 15 residues. TCRdb's copy holds only in-frame clones and misses some; the assay was immunoSEQ multiplex PCR. The profile shows over 120,000 clones, 80% of them singletons. As regards this clone: Its antigen is undetermined.

Cryopreserved PBMCs were the source of approximately 2 micrograms of genomic DNA, which went to TCR beta libraries. The TCR was taken from a human donor with chronic lymphocytic leukemia. The sequencing used PBMCs, collected after 36 months of ibrutinib treatment. The V and J genes are TRBV2 and TRBJ2-3; 12 bases are a match to TRBD2. The CDR3 region is CASSALAGGPDTQYF. CDR3 in DNA: TGTGCCAGCAGTGCTCTAGCGGGAGGGCCAGATACGCAGTATTTT.